This record looks at one T cell receptor (beta chain) sequence and its context. The antigen remains undetermined. The junction departs from germline at one end; a sequencing error may be responsible. This sample was included in a study of CD4+ T cells in melanoma. Findings of the study overall: CD8+ T cell, macrophage and B cell function reportedly correlated with neoantigen-specific CD4+ T cells.

In germline, CDR1 is SSHAT, CDR2 FNYEAQ (reference sequence). CDR3 length: 14 residues. TCRdb's table, derived via immunoSEQ multiplex PCR, lists solely in-frame clones and lacks some. The sample records 17,000 or so clones, 81% being singletons. Sequences were obtained from cells from a culture (not recorded whether cultured in vitro). This TCR came from a human donor with melanoma. This rearrangement joins TRBV7-7 to TRBJ2-3; 7 nucleotides agree with TRBD2. CDR3 sequence (DNA): TGTGCTAGCAGCCCGGGACTAAACGCAGATACGCAGTATTTT. It translates to CASSPGLNADTQYF.